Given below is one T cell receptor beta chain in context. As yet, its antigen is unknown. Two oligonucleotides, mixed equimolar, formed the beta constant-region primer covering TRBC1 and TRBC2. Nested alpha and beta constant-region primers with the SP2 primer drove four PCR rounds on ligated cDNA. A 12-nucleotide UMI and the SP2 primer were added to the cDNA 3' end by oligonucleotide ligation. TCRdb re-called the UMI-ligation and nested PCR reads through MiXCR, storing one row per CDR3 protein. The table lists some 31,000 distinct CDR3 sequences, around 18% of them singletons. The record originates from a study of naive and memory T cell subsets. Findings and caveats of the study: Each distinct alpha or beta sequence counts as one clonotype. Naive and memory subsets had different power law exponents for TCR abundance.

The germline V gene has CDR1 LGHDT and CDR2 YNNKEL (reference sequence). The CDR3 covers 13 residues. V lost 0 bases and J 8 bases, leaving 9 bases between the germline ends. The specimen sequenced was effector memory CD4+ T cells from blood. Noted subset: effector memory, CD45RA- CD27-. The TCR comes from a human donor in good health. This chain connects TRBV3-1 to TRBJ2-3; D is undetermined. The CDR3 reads CASSQDVERTQYF. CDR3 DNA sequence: TGTGCCAGCAGCCAAGATGTTGAGCGTACGCAGTATTTT.